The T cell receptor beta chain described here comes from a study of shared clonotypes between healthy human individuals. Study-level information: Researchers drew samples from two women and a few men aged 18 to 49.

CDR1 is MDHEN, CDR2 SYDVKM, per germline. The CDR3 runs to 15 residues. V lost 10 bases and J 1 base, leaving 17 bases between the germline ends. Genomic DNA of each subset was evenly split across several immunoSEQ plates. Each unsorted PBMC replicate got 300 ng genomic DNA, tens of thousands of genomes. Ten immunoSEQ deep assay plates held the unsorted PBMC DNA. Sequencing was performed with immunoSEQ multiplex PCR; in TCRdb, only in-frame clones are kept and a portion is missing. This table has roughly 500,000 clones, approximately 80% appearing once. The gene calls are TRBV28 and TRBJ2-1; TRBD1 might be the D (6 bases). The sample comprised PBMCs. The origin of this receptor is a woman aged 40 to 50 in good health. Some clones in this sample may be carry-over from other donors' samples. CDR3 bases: TGTGCCACCCAGAGGGCAGGGGCATCCTACAATGAGCAGTTCTTC. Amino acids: CATQRAGASYNEQFF.